A selection of T cell receptor beta chains follows, all from one sample in a study of T-cell memory formation after mild COVID-19. TCRdb processed the 5' RACE reads anew with MiXCR; each CDR3 protein has one entry. This table has just over 60,000 distinct CDR3 sequences, approximately 9% appearing once. Sequencing was performed on PBMCs or a T cell subset sorted from them (not recorded which). These receptors were collected from a man aged 18 to 29 who had mild COVID-19 (a few samples of this study predate the infection). Cell type and time point are not known. Each CDR3 is given with its conserved first and last residue. Fields, in order: D gene, clone size, V gene, J gene, CDR3 DNA, CDR3 protein. The D gene is left open where the match is weak. Not all rows give a size; the values are once, few, many and, for expanded clones, a class.

d_gene: .
abundance: many
v_gene: TRBV11-2
j_gene: TRBJ2-7
CDR3nt: TGTGCCAGCAGCCAAGGGCCATTCTACGAGCAGTACTTC
CDR3aa: CASSQGPFYEQYF

d_gene: .
abundance: many
v_gene: TRBV7-2
j_gene: TRBJ2-3
CDR3nt: TGTGCCAGCAGCTTGGCGGGGCCCAGCACAGATACGCAGTATTTT
CDR3aa: CASSLAGPSTDTQYF

d_gene: TRBD1
abundance: .
v_gene: TRBV7-2
j_gene: TRBJ2-2
CDR3nt: TGTGCCAGCAGCTTAAGACAGGGGAATACCGGGGAGCTGTTTTTT
CDR3aa: CASSLRQGNTGELFF

d_gene: .
abundance: many
v_gene: TRBV27
j_gene: TRBJ1-6
CDR3nt: TGTGCCAGCAGTTTATCGGGCCCAGGTTCACCCCTCCACTTT
CDR3aa: CASSLSGPGSPLHF

d_gene: .
abundance: .
v_gene: TRBV24-1
j_gene: TRBJ2-2
CDR3nt: TGTGCCACCAGTGATTCCGGGTCCCAGATCGGGGAGCTGTTTTTT
CDR3aa: CATSDSGSQIGELFF

d_gene: TRBD1
abundance: .
v_gene: TRBV27
j_gene: TRBJ1-2
CDR3nt: TGTGCCAGCAGTTTTTTGCAGGGGGCTATTTCGGGCGGCTACACCTTC
CDR3aa: CASSFLQGAISGGYTF

d_gene: .
abundance: .
v_gene: TRBV7-2
j_gene: TRBJ1-1
CDR3nt: TGTGCCAGCAGTCCTGGGGTCGGAGCTTTCTTT
CDR3aa: CASSPGVGAFF

d_gene: .
abundance: .
v_gene: TRBV9
j_gene: TRBJ2-3
CDR3nt: TGTGCCAGCTCGGAAAGACCAGCCGATACGCAGTATTTT
CDR3aa: CASSERPADTQYF

d_gene: .
abundance: .
v_gene: TRBV7-2
j_gene: TRBJ1-1
CDR3nt: TGTGCCAGCAGCCAGACGAACACTGAAGCTTTCTTT
CDR3aa: CASSQTNTEAFF

d_gene: .
abundance: many
v_gene: TRBV5-6
j_gene: TRBJ2-1
CDR3nt: TGTGCCAGCAGCTTTCCAGGAGGCTTCGCCTCCCCCTACAATGAGCAGTTCTTC
CDR3aa: CASSFPGGFASPYNEQFF

d_gene: .
abundance: few
v_gene: TRBV6-6
j_gene: TRBJ2-1
CDR3nt: TGTGCCAGCAGTTACTCGATCCAGTTGGACAGCCCGTACAATGAGCAGTTCTTC
CDR3aa: CASSYSIQLDSPYNEQFF

d_gene: .
abundance: few
v_gene: TRBV7-9
j_gene: TRBJ2-3
CDR3nt: TGTGCCAGCAGCTATACAGGGATCACAGATACGCAGTATTTT
CDR3aa: CASSYTGITDTQYF

d_gene: TRBD1
abundance: .
v_gene: TRBV5-1
j_gene: TRBJ2-1
CDR3nt: TGCGCCAGCAGTCCCACGGGACAGGGGGCCAATGAGCAGTTCTTC
CDR3aa: CASSPTGQGANEQFF

d_gene: .
abundance: .
v_gene: TRBV4-1
j_gene: TRBJ2-7
CDR3nt: TGCGCCAGCAGCCAAGCAATAGGGAACTACGAGCAGTACTTC
CDR3aa: CASSQAIGNYEQYF

d_gene: .
abundance: many
v_gene: TRBV29-1
j_gene: TRBJ1-2
CDR3nt: TGCAGCGTTGGAAGACTTGGCTACACCTTC
CDR3aa: CSVGRLGYTF

d_gene: TRBD1
abundance: few
v_gene: TRBV12-3/TRBV12-4
j_gene: TRBJ1-3
CDR3nt: TGTGCCAGCAGCTACACAGGGGGCTCTGGAAACACCATATATTTT
CDR3aa: CASSYTGGSGNTIYF

d_gene: TRBD2
abundance: few
v_gene: TRBV27
j_gene: TRBJ2-5
CDR3nt: TGTGCCAGCAGTTCCAGGACTAGCGGGGGGTGGGAGACCCAGTACTTC
CDR3aa: CASSSRTSGGWETQYF

d_gene: .
abundance: few
v_gene: TRBV12-3/TRBV12-4
j_gene: TRBJ2-7
CDR3nt: TGTGCCAGCAGTTTAGCTGGGACCTCCGGAAGGGCCGAGCAGTACTTC
CDR3aa: CASSLAGTSGRAEQYF

d_gene: .
abundance: .
v_gene: TRBV12-3/TRBV12-4
j_gene: TRBJ1-2
CDR3nt: TGTGCCAGCAGTTTAGCGGATGGGGACTACACCTTC
CDR3aa: CASSLADGDYTF

d_gene: .
abundance: few
v_gene: TRBV7-6
j_gene: TRBJ1-1
CDR3nt: TGTGCCAGCAGCCGTACAGAGAACACTGAAGCTTTCTTT
CDR3aa: CASSRTENTEAFF

d_gene: .
abundance: many
v_gene: TRBV12-3/TRBV12-4
j_gene: TRBJ1-2
CDR3nt: TGTGCCAGCAGTTTCGGCGCCTCATGGAGTGGCTACACCTTC
CDR3aa: CASSFGASWSGYTF

d_gene: .
abundance: many
v_gene: TRBV7-6
j_gene: TRBJ1-3
CDR3nt: TGTGCCAGCAGCTTGAGGGGAGCTGGAAACACCATATATTTT
CDR3aa: CASSLRGAGNTIYF

d_gene: TRBD2
abundance: .
v_gene: TRBV29-1
j_gene: TRBJ2-3
CDR3nt: TGCAGCGTTGGTCAGGCGGGGGGGCCCGAAGATACGCAGTATTTT
CDR3aa: CSVGQAGGPEDTQYF

d_gene: .
abundance: many
v_gene: TRBV5-1
j_gene: TRBJ2-7
CDR3nt: TGCGCCAGCAGCTTGGACGACTCCTACGAGCAGTACTTC
CDR3aa: CASSLDDSYEQYF